The rows below give T cell receptor beta chains drawn from one sample of a study of vaccination and CD4 T cells after COVID-19. TCRdb passed the PCR reads through MiXCR, listing each CDR3 protein once. The data show some 25,000 distinct CDR3 sequences, with approximately 66% seen just once and about 15% held by the top ten. For these receptors, no antigen is known. The input for sequencing was CD4+ T cells from blood, cultured in vitro, taken after SARS-CoV-2 vaccination. The receptor set was obtained from a human donor who received a COVID-19 vaccine. The CDR3 runs from the conserved cysteine through the conserved F or W. A D gene is named only where the DNA matches it firmly. Not all rows give a size; the values are once, few, many and, for expanded clones, a class.

J: TRBJ2-3
size: NA
D: NA
V: TRBV11-3
DNA: TGTGCCAGCAGCTTAGATGGTAAACGCACAGATACGCAGTATTTT
CDR3: CASSLDGKRTDTQYF

J: TRBJ2-7
size: NA
D: TRBD1
V: TRBV5-1
DNA: TGCGCCAGCAGCTCGGAGGGACAGGCTGGCTACGAGCAGTACTTC
CDR3: CASSSEGQAGYEQYF

J: TRBJ2-5
size: NA
D: TRBD2
V: TRBV20-1
DNA: TGCAGTGCTAGAGATCTAGCGGGGCGACAAGAGACCCAGTACTTC
CDR3: CSARDLAGRQETQYF

J: TRBJ1-2
size: NA
D: NA
V: TRBV7-9
DNA: TGTGCCAGCAGCCCGGCCGCTCCCTCTAACTATGGCTACACCTTC
CDR3: CASSPAAPSNYGYTF

J: TRBJ2-5
size: NA
D: NA
V: TRBV23-1
DNA: TGCGCCAGCAGTCAATCTAGTTTAAGGGAGACCCAGTACTTC
CDR3: CASSQSSLRETQYF

J: TRBJ2-5
size: NA
D: TRBD1
V: TRBV7-6
DNA: TGTGCCAGCAGCTTAGTCGGGACAGGGGGGGAGACCCAGTACTTC
CDR3: CASSLVGTGGETQYF

J: TRBJ2-1
size: few
D: TRBD2
V: TRBV5-4
DNA: TGTGCCAGCAGCTTAAGGCTAGCGGCCTACAATGAGCAGTTCTTC
CDR3: CASSLRLAAYNEQFF

J: TRBJ2-5
size: NA
D: NA
V: TRBV7-9
DNA: TGTGCCAGCAGCTCAGGGCGGGCGGTTATTCAAGAGACCCAGTACTTC
CDR3: CASSSGRAVIQETQYF

J: TRBJ1-3
size: NA
D: NA
V: TRBV12-3/TRBV12-4
DNA: TGTGCCAGCAGTGACCGTCAGGGATCCGGAAACACCATATATTTT
CDR3: CASSDRQGSGNTIYF

J: TRBJ1-3
size: NA
D: NA
V: TRBV6-1
DNA: TGTGCCAGCAGTGAAGCTATGGCAGGTGATGGAAACACCATATATTTT
CDR3: CASSEAMAGDGNTIYF

J: TRBJ1-2
size: few
D: NA
V: TRBV6-1
DNA: TGTGCCAGCAGGAGAGATGGGGGCTACACCTTC
CDR3: CASRRDGGYTF

J: TRBJ2-7
size: once
D: TRBD2
V: TRBV28
DNA: TGTGCCAGCAGTTTATTCGGGGGGGGGTCCTACGAGCAGTACTTC
CDR3: CASSLFGGGSYEQYF

J: TRBJ2-7
size: NA
D: TRBD1
V: TRBV30
DNA: TGTGCCTGTAATAGGGGACAGGGGACAGGGAAGTACTTC
CDR3: CACNRGQGTGKYF

J: TRBJ2-3
size: few
D: NA
V: TRBV30
DNA: TGTGCCTGGAGCCCGATCGAATTCACAGATACGCAGTATTTT
CDR3: CAWSPIEFTDTQYF

J: TRBJ1-2
size: few
D: NA
V: TRBV30
DNA: TGTGCCTGGAGTCCGGGACTGAGCTATGGCTACACCTTC
CDR3: CAWSPGLSYGYTF

J: TRBJ2-5
size: NA
D: TRBD2
V: TRBV19
DNA: TGTGCCAGTAGTACCGGACTAGCCTTGAAAGAGACCCAGTACTTC
CDR3: CASSTGLALKETQYF

J: TRBJ2-7
size: NA
D: NA
V: TRBV2
DNA: TGTGCCAGCAGTGAACGGGACCGACCCTACGAGCAGTACTTC
CDR3: CASSERDRPYEQYF

J: TRBJ2-7
size: NA
D: NA
V: TRBV2
DNA: TGTGCCAGCAGTAAAAGGGGGGTTGGCGAGCAGTACTTC
CDR3: CASSKRGVGEQYF

J: TRBJ1-1
size: few
D: TRBD1
V: TRBV20-1
DNA: TGCAGTGCTAGACGAAGGACAGGGAACACTGAAGCTTTCTTT
CDR3: CSARRRTGNTEAFF

J: TRBJ1-1
size: few
D: NA
V: TRBV19
DNA: TGTGCCAGTCGAGACAGGACGGACTTAGAAGCTTTCTTT
CDR3: CASRDRTDLEAFF

J: TRBJ2-1
size: NA
D: TRBD2
V: TRBV20-1
DNA: TGCAGTGCTAGAGTGCGACTAGCGGGGAGATACAATGAGCAGTTCTTC
CDR3: CSARVRLAGRYNEQFF

J: TRBJ2-5
size: NA
D: TRBD1
V: TRBV19
DNA: TGTGCCAGTAGTATAGCGGACAGGGGGCTCGGGACCCAGTACTTC
CDR3: CASSIADRGLGTQYF

J: TRBJ2-7
size: few
D: TRBD1
V: TRBV19
DNA: TGTGCCAGTAGTCTGTCCGGGGGACAGGGTGCCTACGAGCAGTACTTC
CDR3: CASSLSGGQGAYEQYF

J: TRBJ2-7
size: NA
D: TRBD1
V: TRBV19
DNA: TGTGCCAGTAGTTCTTCGGACAGGCCCTACGAGCAGTACTTC
CDR3: CASSSSDRPYEQYF

J: TRBJ2-7
size: NA
D: TRBD1
V: TRBV2
DNA: TGTGCCAGCAGTGATCCAATCAGGGGGTACGAGCAGTACTTC
CDR3: CASSDPIRGYEQYF

J: TRBJ2-7
size: NA
D: TRBD2
V: TRBV6-1
DNA: TGTGCCAGCAGTCGCGCCCGCCTAGCGGGGGCCTCCCACGAGCAGTACTTC
CDR3: CASSRARLAGASHEQYF

J: TRBJ2-6
size: NA
D: TRBD1
V: TRBV12-3/TRBV12-4
DNA: TGTGCCAGCAGTTCCGGGACAGGGGGCTCTGGGGCCAACGTCCTGACTTTC
CDR3: CASSSGTGGSGANVLTF

J: TRBJ2-7
size: few
D: TRBD2
V: TRBV7-6
DNA: TGTGCCAGCAGCTTTTCCGGGGGGGCTTACGAGCAGTACTTC
CDR3: CASSFSGGAYEQYF

J: TRBJ1-5
size: NA
D: NA
V: TRBV6-1
DNA: TGTGCCAGCAGTGAAGCGGCAAGTTTTAATCAGCCCCAGCATTTT
CDR3: CASSEAASFNQPQHF

J: TRBJ1-2
size: NA
D: NA
V: TRBV12-3/TRBV12-4
DNA: TGTGCCAGCAGTTTAAGGACCAGGGTTTATGGCTACACCTTC
CDR3: CASSLRTRVYGYTF

J: TRBJ2-7
size: few
D: NA
V: TRBV2
DNA: TGTGCCAGCAGGGAGGGACGGGACTACGAGCAGTACTTC
CDR3: CASREGRDYEQYF

J: TRBJ1-5
size: NA
D: NA
V: TRBV4-1
DNA: TGCGCCAGCAGCCGAGTAGGGAGCAATCAGCCCCAGCATTTT
CDR3: CASSRVGSNQPQHF

J: TRBJ1-1
size: few
D: NA
V: TRBV20-1
DNA: TGCAGTGCTTTCGGGGGGGGCACTGAAGCTTTCTTT
CDR3: CSAFGGGTEAFF

J: TRBJ2-5
size: NA
D: NA
V: TRBV6-5
DNA: TGTGCCAGCAGTTCCCGGCCAACGCAAGAGACCCAGTACTTC
CDR3: CASSSRPTQETQYF

J: TRBJ2-7
size: NA
D: NA
V: TRBV9
DNA: TGTGCCAGCAGCGTAGAGGGGGGGGCGGTATACGAGCAGTACTTC
CDR3: CASSVEGGAVYEQYF

J: TRBJ2-5
size: NA
D: TRBD1
V: TRBV7-9
DNA: TGTGCCAGCAGCTCAACAGGGGGCCCCCAAGAGACCCAGTACTTC
CDR3: CASSSTGGPQETQYF

J: TRBJ2-3
size: NA
D: NA
V: TRBV20-1
DNA: TGCAGTGCTAGAGAGGCCAGCACAGATACGCAGTATTTT
CDR3: CSAREASTDTQYF

J: TRBJ1-5
size: NA
D: NA
V: TRBV19
DNA: TGTGCCAGTAGGGGGGGCGAACATAGCAATCAGCCCCAGCATTTT
CDR3: CASRGGEHSNQPQHF

J: TRBJ2-7
size: few
D: NA
V: TRBV2
DNA: TGTGCCAGCAATGACCGTTCGGGGTACGAGCAGTACTTC
CDR3: CASNDRSGYEQYF

J: TRBJ2-7
size: NA
D: TRBD1
V: TRBV15
DNA: TGTGCCACCAGCAAAAGGCCGGGACAGGACTCCTACGAGCAGTACTTC
CDR3: CATSKRPGQDSYEQYF

J: TRBJ1-2
size: NA
D: NA
V: TRBV7-2
DNA: TGTGCCAGCAGCTTAAGGGGGGCATGGTACTATGGCTACACCTTC
CDR3: CASSLRGAWYYGYTF

J: TRBJ2-1
size: NA
D: NA
V: TRBV20-1
DNA: TGCAGTGCTAGCAGGGGATTATTTGACAATGAGCAGTTCTTC
CDR3: CSASRGLFDNEQFF

J: TRBJ2-5
size: NA
D: NA
V: TRBV19
DNA: TGTGCCAGTAGCACATCGGGGCGGGAGACCCAGTACTTC
CDR3: CASSTSGRETQYF

J: TRBJ1-2
size: NA
D: TRBD1
V: TRBV7-3
DNA: TGTGCCAGCAGCCCGGTAGGGGGCGAAGCTGGCTATGGCTACACCTTC
CDR3: CASSPVGGEAGYGYTF

J: TRBJ2-1
size: NA
D: TRBD2
V: TRBV24-1
DNA: TGTGCCACCAGTGATTTGGGAAGCGGGGGGAATAAGCAGTTCTTC
CDR3: CATSDLGSGGNKQFF

J: TRBJ2-5
size: NA
D: NA
V: TRBV10-3
DNA: TGTGCCATCAGTGAAAGGCAGGAAGAGACCCAGTACTTC
CDR3: CAISERQEETQYF

J: TRBJ1-2
size: few
D: NA
V: TRBV27
DNA: TGTGCCAGCAGTTTTGCCCTGGGGGGGGCTAAAAACTATGGCTACACCTTC
CDR3: CASSFALGGAKNYGYTF

J: TRBJ1-2
size: few
D: TRBD1
V: TRBV27
DNA: TGTGCCAGCAGTTTTCCGGGACAGGGGTTTCGCTATGGCTACACCTTC
CDR3: CASSFPGQGFRYGYTF

J: TRBJ2-7
size: few
D: TRBD1
V: TRBV5-1
DNA: TGCGCCAGCAGCAAGACAGGGGGGTTCTACGAGCAGTACTTC
CDR3: CASSKTGGFYEQYF

J: TRBJ2-4
size: NA
D: TRBD2
V: TRBV7-8
DNA: TGTGCCAGCAGCTTAGAAGCGGGGATCGAAAACATTCAGTACTTC
CDR3: CASSLEAGIENIQYF

J: TRBJ1-3
size: few
D: NA
V: TRBV6-1
DNA: TGTGCCAGCAGCACCGGGACATCTGGAAACACCATATATTTT
CDR3: CASSTGTSGNTIYF

J: TRBJ2-7
size: NA
D: NA
V: TRBV6-7
DNA: TGTGCCAGCAGTTACTCTCTGCTGGAGAACAGACAGTACGAGCAGTACTTC
CDR3: CASSYSLLENRQYEQYF

J: TRBJ2-3
size: NA
D: NA
V: TRBV7-2
DNA: TGTGCCAGCAGCTCTCTAGCGCCGCACACAGATACGCAGTATTTT
CDR3: CASSSLAPHTDTQYF